The rows below give T cell receptor beta chains drawn from one sample of a study of cytomegalovirus exposure and HLA in healthy donors. The data were produced by immunoSEQ multiplex PCR, yet TCRdb's version contains in-frame clones alone and is incomplete. Of 120,000 to 150,000 clones in the sample, approximately 80% were seen once. The material sequenced was PBMCs. The receptors were sampled from a woman aged 40-49 years in good health and CMV-seronegative. CDR3s include the opening cysteine and the closing phenylalanine or tryptophan. D genes are given only for firm matches. Clone size appears in some rows only: once, few, many, or a class for an expanded clone.

J	D	size	V	CDR3	DNA
TRBJ2-1	TRBD2	.	TRBV25-1	CASSEFTSGTSGRNEQFF	TGTGCCAGCAGTGAATTTACCTCCGGGACTAGCGGGAGAAATGAGCAGTTCTTC
TRBJ1-3	.	.	TRBV4-1	CASSSRVMVSGNTIYF	TGCGCCAGCAGCTCCCGAGTTATGGTCTCTGGAAACACCATATATTTT
TRBJ2-1	.	.	TRBV5-1	CASRVAGRYNEQFF	TGCGCCAGCAGGGTTGCGGGTAGATACAATGAGCAGTTCTTC
TRBJ1-5	TRBD1	.	TRBV5-1	CASSPTGGPYSNQPQHF	TGCGCCAGCAGCCCCACAGGGGGCCCTTATAGCAATCAGCCCCAGCATTTT
TRBJ1-4	.	few	TRBV5-6	CASSLLGEVEKLFF	TGTGCCAGCAGCTTATTGGGGGAGGTCGAAAAACTGTTTTTT
TRBJ2-1	.	few	TRBV2	CASRGFTGGSYNEQFF	TGTGCCAGCAGAGGATTTACAGGTGGCTCCTACAATGAGCAGTTCTTC
TRBJ2-5	TRBD2	few	TRBV28	CASRRLAGSGETQYF	TGTGCCAGCAGAAGACTAGCGGGGTCGGGAGAGACCCAGTACTTC
TRBJ2-7	TRBD1	.	TRBV7-9	CASSQGQGWVEQYF	TGTGCCAGCAGCCAGGGACAGGGGTGGGTCGAGCAGTACTTC
TRBJ2-1	TRBD1	.	TRBV29-1	CSVEGTGPFF	TGCAGCGTTGAAGGGACAGGTCCGTTCTTC
TRBJ1-6	.	once	TRBV28	CASMSGPYNSPLHF	TGTGCCAGCATGTCAGGTCCATATAATTCACCCCTCCACTTT
TRBJ2-3	TRBD2	.	TRBV6-4	CASSDPPGGLAADTQYF	TGTGCCAGCAGTGACCCTCCCGGCGGGCTAGCGGCAGATACGCAGTATTTT
TRBJ1-5	TRBD1	.	TRBV19	CASGQGGPRPQHF	TGTGCCTCGGGACAGGGAGGCCCTAGGCCCCAGCATTTT
TRBJ2-2	TRBD1	few	TRBV27	CASTGTDRGLFGELFF	TGTGCCAGCACAGGGACAGACCGGGGCCTTTTCGGGGAGCTGTTTTTT
TRBJ2-7	.	.	TRBV5-8	CASSAGVTYEQYF	TGTGCCAGCAGCGCAGGGGTCACCTACGAGCAGTACTTC
TRBJ2-2	TRBD2	.	TRBV4-2	CASSQKRGVNTGELFF	TGTGCCAGCAGCCAAAAGCGGGGGGTGAACACCGGGGAGCTGTTTTTT
TRBJ2-6	TRBD1	few	TRBV5-1	CASSCLQGDGANVLTF	TGCGCCAGCAGCTGTTTACAGGGGGATGGGGCCAACGTCCTGACTTTC
TRBJ2-1	.	.	TRBV12-5	CASGLMAVYNEQFF	TGTGCTAGTGGTCTCATGGCCGTGTACAATGAGCAGTTCTTC
TRBJ2-7	TRBD1	.	TRBV13	CASSVRAQGAREQYF	TGTGCCAGCAGCGTAAGGGCCCAGGGGGCGAGAGAGCAGTACTTC
TRBJ2-6	.	few	TRBV28	CASSLPGSGANVLTF	TGTGCCAGCAGTTTGCCAGGCTCTGGGGCCAACGTCCTGACTTTC
TRBJ1-4	.	.	TRBV5-1	CASSLRGVLNEKLFF	TGCGCCAGCAGCTTGCGCGGAGTCCTCAATGAAAAACTGTTTTTT
TRBJ1-5	TRBD1	once	TRBV27	CASSLTGRGLGQPQHF	TGTGCCAGCAGTTTAACTGGCAGGGGGTTGGGTCAGCCCCAGCATTTT
TRBJ2-7	.	.	TRBV19	CASSRDTYSYEQYF	TGTGCCAGTAGCCGGGACACTTACTCCTACGAGCAGTACTTC
TRBJ2-1	.	.	TRBV5-1	CASSQGSANEQFF	TGCGCCAGCAGCCAGGGTTCCGCCAATGAGCAGTTCTTC
TRBJ1-1	.	.	TRBV19	CASSRETVMNTEAFF	TGTGCCAGTAGTAGAGAGACAGTCATGAACACTGAAGCTTTCTTT
TRBJ1-4	.	.	TRBV5-1	CASSIGITTNEKLFF	TGCGCCAGCAGCATCGGGATTACAACTAATGAAAAACTGTTTTTT
TRBJ2-5	.	.	TRBV6-5	CASSSRVRETQYF	TGTGCCAGCAGTTCGAGGGTCAGGGAGACCCAGTACTTC
TRBJ2-1	.	.	TRBV14	CASSRTVSYNEQFF	TGTGCCAGCAGCCGGACAGTGTCCTACAATGAGCAGTTCTTC
TRBJ2-1	TRBD2	.	TRBV19	CASSFGGGSDEQFF	TGTGCCAGCTCTTTCGGGGGGGGTAGCGATGAGCAGTTCTTC
TRBJ1-2	.	.	TRBV6-1	CASSDSSGRSYTF	TGTGCCAGCAGTGACAGCTCGGGGAGAAGCTACACCTTC
TRBJ2-7	.	.	TRBV2	CASSEERAQQYF	TGTGCCAGCAGTGAAGAGAGGGCCCAGCAGTACTTC
TRBJ2-2	.	once	TRBV25-1	CASAPGSYTGELFF	TGTGCCAGTGCGCCCGGGAGTTACACCGGGGAGCTGTTTTTT
TRBJ1-2	.	once	TRBV5-1	CASSLGITEIYGYTF	TGCGCCAGCAGCTTGGGAATTACAGAAATCTATGGCTACACCTTC
TRBJ2-3	.	.	TRBV6-1	CASSEGGTQYF	TGTGCCAGCAGTGAAGGCGGTACGCAGTATTTT
TRBJ1-1	.	.	TRBV5-1	CASSFEPSGDTEAFF	TGCGCCAGCAGTTTTGAGCCGTCAGGGGACACTGAAGCTTTCTTT
TRBJ2-7	.	once	TRBV28	CASSLLINVPEQYF	TGTGCCAGCAGTTTGCTAATAAACGTCCCCGAGCAGTACTTC
TRBJ2-1	TRBD1	.	TRBV30	CAWSVQGVGEQFF	TGTGCCTGGAGTGTACAGGGGGTAGGGGAGCAGTTCTTC
TRBJ1-3	.	once	TRBV4-1	CASSQGEFVSGNTIYF	TGCGCCAGCAGCCAAGGGGAGTTTGTGTCTGGAAACACCATATATTTT
TRBJ2-5	.	few	TRBV4-1	CASSQDGILKQETQYF	TGCGCCAGCAGCCAAGACGGGATACTGAAACAAGAGACCCAGTACTTC
TRBJ1-3	.	few	TRBV4-1	CASSQVEGGGNTIYF	TGCGCCAGCAGCCAAGTAGAGGGAGGAGGAAACACCATATATTTT
TRBJ2-7	.	few	TRBV12-1	CASSPQWGDYQSYEQYF	TGTGCCAGCAGCCCCCAGTGGGGGGACTATCAATCCTACGAGCAGTACTTC
TRBJ1-2	TRBD1	.	TRBV5-1	CASSLAIYQGTGSEGYTF	TGCGCCAGCAGCTTGGCTATATACCAAGGGACAGGGAGTGAAGGCTACACCTTC
TRBJ1-5	TRBD1	few	TRBV6-5	CASSGQGPDQPQHF	TGTGCCAGCAGTGGACAGGGACCCGACCAGCCCCAGCATTTT
TRBJ1-1	.	few	TRBV6-4	CASSDAGGPEAFF	TGTGCCAGCAGTGATGCGGGGGGACCCGAAGCTTTCTTT
TRBJ1-2	.	few	TRBV6-1	CASSGTGIPRPTF	TGTGCCAGCAGTGGTACAGGGATCCCACGACCCACCTTC
TRBJ1-2	TRBD1	.	TRBV7-9	CSSSLDRQGGGYTF	TGTTCCAGCAGCTTAGATCGACAGGGTGGGGGCTACACCTTC